A selection of T cell receptor beta chains follows, all from one sample in a study of T-cell reconstitution after alpha-beta-depleted transplantation in children. In TCRdb, the PCR reads were re-called with MiXCR into one record per CDR3 protein. The sample consists of hundreds of thousands of distinct CDR3 sequences, less than 15% of them appearing once. The sequencing used PBMCs, collected before TCRalphabeta/CD19-depleted stem cell transplant. These receptors all come from a girl aged 2 to 9 with congenital amegakaryocytic thrombocytopenia, due to receive a stem cell transplant. The CDR3 runs from the conserved cysteine through the conserved F or W. Fields, in order: D gene, J gene, V gene, CDR3 length, clone size, CDR3 protein, CDR3 DNA. D genes are given only for firm matches. Expanded clones get a size class; other rows say once, few or many, or leave the size out.

. | TRBJ2-7 | TRBV2 | 15 | few | CASSSWQAVRYEQYF | TGTGCCAGCAGTTCTTGGCAGGCGGTGCGGTACGAGCAGTACTTC
TRBD1 | TRBJ1-1 | TRBV5-8 | 14 | . | CASSHGQTGLEAFF | TGTGCCAGCAGTCACGGACAGACAGGGCTAGAAGCTTTCTTT
. | TRBJ2-7 | TRBV10-3 | 12 | . | CAISEFYYEQYF | TGTGCCATCAGTGAGTTTTACTACGAGCAGTACTTC
. | TRBJ2-3 | TRBV24-1 | 14 | many | CATSDLGEPDTQYF | TGTGCCACCAGTGATTTGGGGGAACCAGATACGCAGTATTTT
. | TRBJ2-2 | TRBV20-1 | 16 | many | CSAREKAGLNTGELFF | TGCAGTGCTAGAGAAAAGGCAGGCCTGAACACCGGGGAGCTGTTTTTT
. | TRBJ2-7 | TRBV12-3/TRBV12-4 | 15 | many | CASSLGAYPSREQYF | TGTGCCAGCAGTTTAGGGGCCTACCCGTCGAGGGAGCAGTACTTC
. | TRBJ2-7 | TRBV20-1 | 14 | many | CSARTTGPSYEQYF | TGCAGTGCTAGAACCACCGGGCCCTCCTACGAGCAGTACTTC
TRBD2 | TRBJ2-7 | TRBV7-9 | 15 | many | CASSGLAGVSYEQYF | TGTGCCAGCAGCGGACTAGCGGGAGTCTCCTACGAGCAGTACTTC
. | TRBJ1-2 | TRBV24-1 | 12 | few | CATSEQGRGYTF | TGTGCCACCAGTGAGCAGGGACGCGGCTACACCTTC
. | TRBJ2-7 | TRBV6-2/TRBV6-3 | 13 | many | CASSPTGLREQYF | TGTGCCAGCAGCCCGACAGGTTTGAGGGAGCAGTACTTC
TRBD2 | TRBJ2-3 | TRBV29-1 | 13 | . | CSIRAGWGDTQYF | TGCAGCATAAGAGCGGGATGGGGGGATACGCAGTATTTT
. | TRBJ2-5 | TRBV12-3/TRBV12-4 | 15 | many | CASSFRVSGQETQYF | TGTGCCAGCAGTTTCAGGGTGAGCGGTCAAGAGACCCAGTACTTC
TRBD1 | TRBJ2-7 | TRBV5-1 | 14 | many | CASSTGTGVYEQYF | TGCGCCAGCAGTACCGGGACAGGAGTCTACGAGCAGTACTTC
TRBD2 | TRBJ2-4 | TRBV6-1 | 19 | few | CASRQAFLAGGPGKNIQYF | TGTGCCAGCAGGCAAGCCTTCCTAGCGGGAGGGCCGGGCAAAAACATTCAGTACTTC
. | TRBJ2-7 | TRBV7-2 | 15 | many | CASSLWVSGNYEQYF | TGTGCCAGCAGCTTATGGGTTAGCGGTAACTACGAGCAGTACTTC
. | TRBJ2-1 | TRBV5-1 | 18 | many | CASSLSGVKQYPYNEQFF | TGCGCCAGCAGCTTGTCAGGTGTGAAACAATACCCCTACAATGAGCAGTTCTTC
TRBD1 | TRBJ2-5 | TRBV29-1 | 13 | many | CSITGTAVETQYF | TGCAGCATAACCGGGACAGCGGTAGAGACCCAGTACTTC
TRBD2 | TRBJ2-7 | TRBV20-1 | 13 | many | CSAGSGRSYEQYF | TGCAGTGCTGGTAGCGGGAGGTCCTACGAGCAGTACTTC
. | TRBJ2-7 | TRBV29-1 | 12 | many | CSVEDYEREQYF | TGCAGCGTTGAAGATTACGAAAGGGAGCAGTACTTC
TRBD1 | TRBJ1-5 | TRBV28 | 15 | many | CASSYPWDRAQPQHF | TGTGCCAGCAGTTACCCTTGGGACAGGGCTCAGCCCCAGCATTTT
. | TRBJ2-7 | TRBV7-9 | 14 | few | CASSRAESFYEQYF | TGTGCCAGCAGCCGAGCGGAGTCTTTCTACGAGCAGTACTTC
. | TRBJ1-1 | TRBV5-1 | 14 | many | CASSVTGGRTEAFF | TGCGCCAGCAGCGTTACAGGAGGGAGGACTGAAGCTTTCTTT
. | TRBJ1-1 | TRBV20-1 | 13 | many | CSAQESGKTEAFF | TGCAGTGCCCAAGAATCGGGGAAAACTGAAGCTTTCTTT
. | TRBJ2-7 | TRBV20-1 | 13 | few | CSGRGASTYEQYF | TGCAGTGGGAGAGGAGCGTCGACCTACGAGCAGTACTTC
. | TRBJ2-6 | TRBV5-1 | 15 | . | CASSVGASRANVLTF | TGCGCCAGCAGCGTGGGGGCGAGCCGGGCCAACGTCCTGACTTTC
. | TRBJ2-1 | TRBV9 | 14 | few | CASSVGTKSNEQFF | TGTGCCAGCAGCGTAGGAACTAAAAGTAATGAGCAGTTCTTC
. | TRBJ1-3 | TRBV20-1 | 17 | . | CSAVDSGSARSGNTIYF | TGCAGTGCCGTAGACTCAGGTTCTGCTCGCTCTGGAAACACCATATATTTT
. | TRBJ1-1 | TRBV5-1 | 14 | many | CASSLAGLGTEAFF | TGCGCCAGCAGCTTGGCTGGGTTAGGAACTGAAGCTTTCTTT
. | TRBJ1-6 | TRBV5-1 | 16 | . | CASSPTPSTANSPLHF | TGCGCCAGCAGCCCCACCCCTTCGACAGCGAATTCACCCCTCCACTTT
. | TRBJ2-1 | TRBV12-3/TRBV12-4 | 14 | many | CASSFQDSYNEQFF | TGTGCCAGCAGTTTCCAAGATTCCTACAATGAGCAGTTCTTC
TRBD1 | TRBJ1-1 | TRBV12-3/TRBV12-4 | 16 | . | CASSPGTGGSNTEAFF | TGTGCCAGCAGCCCCGGGACAGGGGGCTCTAACACTGAAGCTTTCTTT
TRBD2 | TRBJ2-1 | TRBV20-1 | 18 | many | CSARLYRAGADRYNEQFF | TGCAGTGCTAGATTGTATCGGGCGGGAGCTGACCGATACAATGAGCAGTTCTTC
. | TRBJ2-1 | TRBV14 | 16 | few | CASSNKEGLPNNEQFF | TGTGCCAGCAGCAACAAAGAGGGACTTCCTAACAATGAGCAGTTCTTC
. | TRBJ1-1 | TRBV12-3/TRBV12-4 | 14 | many | CASSLIARGTEAFF | TGTGCCAGCAGTTTAATAGCCAGGGGAACTGAAGCTTTCTTT
. | TRBJ2-1 | TRBV12-3/TRBV12-4 | 12 | many | CASSGHYDEQFF | TGTGCCAGCAGCGGACATTACGATGAGCAGTTCTTC
. | TRBJ2-5 | TRBV18 | 15 | many | CASSPSTAVQETQYF | TGTGCCAGCTCACCATCGACGGCGGTCCAAGAGACCCAGTACTTC
. | TRBJ2-4 | TRBV12-3/TRBV12-4 | 17 | many | CASSPRGGPRAKNIQYF | TGTGCCAGCAGTCCCCGGGGCGGGCCACGGGCCAAAAACATTCAGTACTTC
. | TRBJ1-6 | TRBV12-3/TRBV12-4 | 13 | many | CASSPNPINRLHF | TGTGCCAGCAGTCCCAACCCTATTAATCGCCTCCACTTT
TRBD2 | TRBJ2-2 | TRBV20-1 | 16 | . | CSAPIAGVPGTGELFF | TGCAGTGCTCCTATAGCGGGAGTGCCGGGCACCGGGGAGCTGTTTTTT
. | TRBJ2-2 | TRBV5-1 | 16 | few | CASSFGPGYGSGELFF | TGCGCCAGCAGCTTTGGCCCTGGATATGGGAGCGGGGAGCTGTTTTTT
TRBD2 | TRBJ2-1 | TRBV27 | 15 | many | CATSSGTTSYNEQFF | TGTGCCACATCGTCCGGGACTACCTCCTACAATGAGCAGTTCTTC
. | TRBJ1-2 | TRBV20-1 | 12 | many | CSASPGGDGYTF | TGCAGTGCTAGTCCTGGCGGGGACGGCTACACCTTC
. | TRBJ1-2 | TRBV28 | 15 | many | CASSLVQGHNYGYTF | TGTGCCAGCAGTTTAGTCCAGGGGCATAACTATGGCTACACCTTC
. | TRBJ2-7 | TRBV20-1 | 12 | many | CSAPRSGYEQYF | TGCAGTGCCCCGAGAAGCGGTTACGAGCAGTACTTC
TRBD1 | TRBJ2-7 | TRBV5-8 | 15 | . | CASSLTTGPPYEQYF | TGTGCCAGCAGCTTAACGACAGGGCCCCCCTACGAGCAGTACTTC
TRBD2 | TRBJ2-1 | TRBV5-1 | 17 | many | CASSLVWREGANNEQFF | TGCGCCAGCAGCTTGGTCTGGCGGGAGGGGGCAAACAATGAGCAGTTCTTC